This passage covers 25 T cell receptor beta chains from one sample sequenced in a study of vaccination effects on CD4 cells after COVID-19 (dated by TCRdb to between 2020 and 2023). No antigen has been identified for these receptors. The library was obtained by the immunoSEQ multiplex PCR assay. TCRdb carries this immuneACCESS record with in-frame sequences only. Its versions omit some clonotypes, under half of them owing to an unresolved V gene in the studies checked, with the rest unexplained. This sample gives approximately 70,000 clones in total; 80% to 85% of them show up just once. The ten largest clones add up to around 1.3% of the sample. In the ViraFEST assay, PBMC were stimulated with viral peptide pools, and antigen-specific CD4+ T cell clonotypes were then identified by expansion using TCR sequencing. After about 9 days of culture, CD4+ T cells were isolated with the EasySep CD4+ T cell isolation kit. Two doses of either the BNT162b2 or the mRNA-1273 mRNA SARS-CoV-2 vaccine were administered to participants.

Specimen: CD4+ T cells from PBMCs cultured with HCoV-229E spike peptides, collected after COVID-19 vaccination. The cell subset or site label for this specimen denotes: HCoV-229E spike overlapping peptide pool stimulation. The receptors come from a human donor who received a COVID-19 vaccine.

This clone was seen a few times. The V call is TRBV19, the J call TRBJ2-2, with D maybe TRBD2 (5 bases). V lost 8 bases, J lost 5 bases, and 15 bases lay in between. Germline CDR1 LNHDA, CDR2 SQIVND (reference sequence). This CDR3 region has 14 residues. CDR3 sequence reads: CASFGGSLTGELFF. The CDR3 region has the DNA TGTGCCAGTTTTGGAGGCTCCCTTACCGGGGAGCTGTTTTTT.

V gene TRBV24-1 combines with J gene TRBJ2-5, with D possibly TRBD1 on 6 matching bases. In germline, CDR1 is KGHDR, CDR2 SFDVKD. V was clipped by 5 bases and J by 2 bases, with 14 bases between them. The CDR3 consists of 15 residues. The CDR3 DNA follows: TGTGCCACCAGTGCGGCCAGGGGTAGTCAAGAGACCCAGTACTTC. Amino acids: CATSAARGSQETQYF.

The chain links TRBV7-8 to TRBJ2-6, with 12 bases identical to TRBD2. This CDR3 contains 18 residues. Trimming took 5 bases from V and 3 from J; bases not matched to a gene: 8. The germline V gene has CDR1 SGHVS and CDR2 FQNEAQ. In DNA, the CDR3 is TGTGCCAGCAGCCTGACTAGCGGGGGCCTGAGTGGGGCCAACGTCCTGACTTTC. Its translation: CASSLTSGGLSGANVLTF. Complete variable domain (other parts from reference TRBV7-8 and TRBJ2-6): GAGVSQSPRYKVAKRGQDVALRCDPISGHVSLFWYQQALGQGPEFLTYFQNEAQLDKSGLPSDRFFAERPEGSVSTLKIQRTQQEDSAVYLCASSLTSGGLSGANVLTFGAGSRLTVL.

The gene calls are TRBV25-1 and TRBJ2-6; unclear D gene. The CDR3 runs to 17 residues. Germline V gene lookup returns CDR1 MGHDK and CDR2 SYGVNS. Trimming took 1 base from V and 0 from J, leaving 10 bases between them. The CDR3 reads CASSELATRSGANVLTF. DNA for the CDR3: TGTGCCAGCAGTGAATTGGCCACCCGCTCTGGGGCCAACGTCCTGACTTTC.

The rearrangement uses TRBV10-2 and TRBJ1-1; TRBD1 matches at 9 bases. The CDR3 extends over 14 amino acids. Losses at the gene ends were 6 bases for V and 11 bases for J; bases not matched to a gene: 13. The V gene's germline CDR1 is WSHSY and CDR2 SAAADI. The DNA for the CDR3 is TGCGCCAGCAGCGACGGGGATGGGACAGGGTCTGCTTTCTTT. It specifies CASSDGDGTGSAFF.

CDR3 sequence (DNA): TGTGCCAGCAGCGTCGGACCGAGGCGGGGCTACACCTTC. It yields the protein CASSVGPRRGYTF. V and J are TRBV7-2 and TRBJ1-2; D uncertain. V was pared by 5 bases and J by 8 bases, with 15 bases between. Germline CDR1 and CDR2: SGHTA and FQGNSA. The CDR3 runs 13 residues.

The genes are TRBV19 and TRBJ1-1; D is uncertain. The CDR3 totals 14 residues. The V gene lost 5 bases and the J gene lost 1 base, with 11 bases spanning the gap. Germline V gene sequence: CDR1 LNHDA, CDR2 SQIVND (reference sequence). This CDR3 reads CASSFPQSNTEAFF. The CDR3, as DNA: TGTGCCAGTAGTTTTCCCCAGTCGAACACTGAAGCTTTCTTT.

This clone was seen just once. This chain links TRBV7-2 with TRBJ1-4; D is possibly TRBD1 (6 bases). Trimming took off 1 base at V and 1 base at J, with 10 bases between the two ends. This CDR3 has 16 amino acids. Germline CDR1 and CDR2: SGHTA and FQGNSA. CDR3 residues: CASSLGGARTNEKLFF. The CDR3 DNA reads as TGTGCCAGCAGCTTAGGGGGGGCGAGAACTAATGAAAAACTGTTTTTT.

The CDR3 region has the DNA TGTGCCAGCAGTATAGCGGCTGGGGCCAACGTCCTGACTTTC. It codes for CASSIAAGANVLTF. The V gene is TRBV7-3, the J gene TRBJ2-6, with D possibly TRBD2 on 6 matching bases. Germline V CDR1 and CDR2: SGHTA, FQGTGA. The V end was cut by 6 bases, the J end by 2 bases, with 8 bases between. This CDR3 has 14 residues. The full variable domain, in which reference TRBV7-3 and TRBJ2-6 provide the parts outside the CDR3, is GAGVSQTPSNKVTEKGKYVELRCDPISGHTALYWYRQSLGQGPEFLIYFQGTGAADDSGLPNDRFFAVRPEGSVSTLKIQRTERGDSAVYLCASSIAAGANVLTFGAGSRLTVL.

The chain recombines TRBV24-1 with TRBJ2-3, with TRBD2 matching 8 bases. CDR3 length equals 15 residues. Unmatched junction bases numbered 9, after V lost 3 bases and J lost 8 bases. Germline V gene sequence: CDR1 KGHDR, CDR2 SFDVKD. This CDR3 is CATSDPSGGPGTQYF. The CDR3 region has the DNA TGTGCCACCAGTGATCCTTCGGGGGGGCCAGGTACGCAGTATTTT.

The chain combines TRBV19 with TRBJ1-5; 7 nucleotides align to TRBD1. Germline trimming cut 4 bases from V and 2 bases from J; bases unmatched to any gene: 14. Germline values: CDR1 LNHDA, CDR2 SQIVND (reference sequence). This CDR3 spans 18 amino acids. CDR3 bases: TGTGCCAGTAGTACGCACAACCTCGCAACAGGGGGCAATCAGCCCCAGCATTTT. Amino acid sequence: CASSTHNLATGGNQPQHF.

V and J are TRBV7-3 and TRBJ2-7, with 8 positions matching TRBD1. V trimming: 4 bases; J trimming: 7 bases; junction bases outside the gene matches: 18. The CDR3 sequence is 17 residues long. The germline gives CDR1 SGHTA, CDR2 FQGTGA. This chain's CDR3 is CASSYTGQGYFAGEQYV. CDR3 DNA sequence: TGTGCCAGCAGCTACACAGGACAGGGTTACTTTGCGGGGGAGCAGTACGTC.

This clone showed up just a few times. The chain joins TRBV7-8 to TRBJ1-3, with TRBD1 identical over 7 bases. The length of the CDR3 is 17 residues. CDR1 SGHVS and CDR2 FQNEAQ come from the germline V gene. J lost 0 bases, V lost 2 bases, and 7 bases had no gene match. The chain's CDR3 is CASSLLGQASSGNTIYF. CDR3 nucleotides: TGTGCCAGCAGCTTATTAGGACAGGCAAGCTCTGGAAACACCATATATTTT.

The CDR3 loop reads CASSQPHGLTSGGETQYF. Written as DNA, the CDR3 is TGTGCCAGCAGCCAACCCCATGGTCTAACCTCCGGCGGAGAGACCCAGTACTTC. V gene TRBV3-1 (or the pseudogene TRBV3-2) combines with J gene TRBJ2-5; no reliable D call. CDR1 is LGHDT, CDR2 YNNKEL, per germline (reference sequence). V was cut by 2 bases and J by 4 bases, with 23 bases left in between. The CDR3 sequence is 18 residues long.

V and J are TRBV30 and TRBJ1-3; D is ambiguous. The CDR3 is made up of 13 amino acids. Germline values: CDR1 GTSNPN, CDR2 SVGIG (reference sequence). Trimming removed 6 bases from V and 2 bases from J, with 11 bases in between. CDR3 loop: CACRRVPGNTIYF. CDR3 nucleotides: TGTGCCTGCAGACGCGTTCCTGGAAACACCATATATTTT.

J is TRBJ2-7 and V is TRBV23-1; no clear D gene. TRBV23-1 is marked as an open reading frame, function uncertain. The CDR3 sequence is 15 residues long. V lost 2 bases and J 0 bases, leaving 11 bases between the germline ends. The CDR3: CASSQPRKSSYEQYV. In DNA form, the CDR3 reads TGCGCCAGCAGTCAACCGCGGAAGTCCTCCTACGAGCAGTACGTC.

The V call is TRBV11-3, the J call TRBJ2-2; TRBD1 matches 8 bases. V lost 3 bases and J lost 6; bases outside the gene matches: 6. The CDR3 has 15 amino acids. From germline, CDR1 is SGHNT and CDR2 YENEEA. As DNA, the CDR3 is TGTGCCAGCAGCTTTGGACAGGGACGGGCCGGGGAGCTGTTTTTT. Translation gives CASSFGQGRAGELFF.

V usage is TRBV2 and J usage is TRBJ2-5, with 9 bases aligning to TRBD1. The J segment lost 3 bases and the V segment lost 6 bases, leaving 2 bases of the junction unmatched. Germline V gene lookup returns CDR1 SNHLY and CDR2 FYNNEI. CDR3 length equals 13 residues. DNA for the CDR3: TGTGCCAGCAGCCGGGACAGGGAAGAGACCCAGTACTTC. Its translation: CASSRDREETQYF.

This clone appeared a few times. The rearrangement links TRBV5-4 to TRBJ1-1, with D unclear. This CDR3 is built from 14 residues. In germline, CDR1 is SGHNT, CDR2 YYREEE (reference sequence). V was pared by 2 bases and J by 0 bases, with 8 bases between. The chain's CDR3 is CASSFTGMNTEAFF. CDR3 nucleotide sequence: TGTGCCAGCAGCTTCACGGGAATGAACACTGAAGCTTTCTTT.

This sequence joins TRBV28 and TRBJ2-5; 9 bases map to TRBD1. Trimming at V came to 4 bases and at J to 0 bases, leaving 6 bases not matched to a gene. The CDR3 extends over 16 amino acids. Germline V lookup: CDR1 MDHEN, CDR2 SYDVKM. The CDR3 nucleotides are TGTGCCAGCAGTTCGTTTGGGACAGGGTACCAAGAGACCCAGTACTTC. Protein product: CASSSFGTGYQETQYF.

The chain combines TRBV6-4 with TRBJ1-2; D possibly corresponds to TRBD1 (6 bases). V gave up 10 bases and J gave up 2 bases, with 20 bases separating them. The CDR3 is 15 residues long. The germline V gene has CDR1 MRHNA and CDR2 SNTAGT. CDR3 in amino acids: CANGCKRGQNYGYTF. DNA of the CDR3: TGTGCCAACGGATGTAAACGTGGACAGAACTATGGCTACACCTTC.

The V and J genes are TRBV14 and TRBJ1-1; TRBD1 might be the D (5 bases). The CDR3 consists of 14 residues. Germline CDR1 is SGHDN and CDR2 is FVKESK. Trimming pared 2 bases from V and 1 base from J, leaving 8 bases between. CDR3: CASSQTGTNTEAFF. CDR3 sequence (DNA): TGTGCCAGCAGCCAAACCGGGACGAACACTGAAGCTTTCTTT.

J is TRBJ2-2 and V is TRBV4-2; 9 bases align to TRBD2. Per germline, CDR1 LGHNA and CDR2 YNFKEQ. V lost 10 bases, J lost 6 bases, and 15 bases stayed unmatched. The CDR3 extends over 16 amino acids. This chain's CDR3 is CATAKAPSGEAGELFF. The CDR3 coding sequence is TGTGCCACAGCCAAGGCCCCTAGCGGGGAGGCCGGGGAGCTGTTTTTT.

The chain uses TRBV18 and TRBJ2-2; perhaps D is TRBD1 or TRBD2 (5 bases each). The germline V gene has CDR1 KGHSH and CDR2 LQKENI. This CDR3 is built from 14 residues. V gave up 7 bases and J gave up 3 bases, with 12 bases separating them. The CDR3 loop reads CASFGTRDTGELFF. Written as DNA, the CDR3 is TGTGCCAGCTTCGGGACCAGAGACACCGGGGAGCTGTTTTTT.

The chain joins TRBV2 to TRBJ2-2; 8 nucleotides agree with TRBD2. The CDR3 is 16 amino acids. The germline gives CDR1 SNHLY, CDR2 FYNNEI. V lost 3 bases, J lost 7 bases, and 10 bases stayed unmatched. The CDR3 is CASSERGGGTGGELFF. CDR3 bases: TGTGCCAGCAGTGAGCGCGGCGGGGGGACGGGCGGGGAGCTGTTTTTT.